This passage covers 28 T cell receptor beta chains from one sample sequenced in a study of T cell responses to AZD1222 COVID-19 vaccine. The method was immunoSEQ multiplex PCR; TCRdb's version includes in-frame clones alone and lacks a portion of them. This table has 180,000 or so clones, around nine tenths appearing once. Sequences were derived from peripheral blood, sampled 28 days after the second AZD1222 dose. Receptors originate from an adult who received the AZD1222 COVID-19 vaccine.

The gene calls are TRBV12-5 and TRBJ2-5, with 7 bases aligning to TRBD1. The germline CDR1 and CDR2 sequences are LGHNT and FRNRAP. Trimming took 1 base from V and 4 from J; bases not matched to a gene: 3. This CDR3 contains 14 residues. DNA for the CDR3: TGTGCTAGTGGTTTGGGGACAGGTCTAGAGACCCAGTACTTC. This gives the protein CASGLGTGLETQYF. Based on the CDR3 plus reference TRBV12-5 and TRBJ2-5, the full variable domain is DARVTQTPRHKVTEMGQEVTMRCQPILGHNTVFWYRQTMMQGLELLAYFRNRAPLDDSGMPKDRFSAEMPDATLATLKIQPSEPRDSAVYFCASGLGTGLETQYFGPGTRLLVL.

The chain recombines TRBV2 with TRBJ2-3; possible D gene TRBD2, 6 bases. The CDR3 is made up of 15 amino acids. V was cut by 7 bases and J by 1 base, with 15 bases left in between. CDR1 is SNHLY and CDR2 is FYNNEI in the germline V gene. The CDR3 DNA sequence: TGTGCCAGCACCAACGGGGCGGGACGCACAGATACGCAGTATTTT. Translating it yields CASTNGAGRTDTQYF.

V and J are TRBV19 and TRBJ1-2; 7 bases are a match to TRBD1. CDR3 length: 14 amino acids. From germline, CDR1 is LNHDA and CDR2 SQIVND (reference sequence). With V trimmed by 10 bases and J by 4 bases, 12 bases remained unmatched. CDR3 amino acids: CATSDRAGPYGYTF. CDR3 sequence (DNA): TGTGCCACCTCAGACAGGGCCGGTCCCTATGGCTACACCTTC.

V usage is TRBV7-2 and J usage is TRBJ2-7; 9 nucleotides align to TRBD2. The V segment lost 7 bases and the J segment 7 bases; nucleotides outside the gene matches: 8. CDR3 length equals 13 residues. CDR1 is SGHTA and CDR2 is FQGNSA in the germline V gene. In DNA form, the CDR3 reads TGTGCCAGCAACTATGCGGGAGGGCGTGAGCAGTACTTC. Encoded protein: CASNYAGGREQYF.

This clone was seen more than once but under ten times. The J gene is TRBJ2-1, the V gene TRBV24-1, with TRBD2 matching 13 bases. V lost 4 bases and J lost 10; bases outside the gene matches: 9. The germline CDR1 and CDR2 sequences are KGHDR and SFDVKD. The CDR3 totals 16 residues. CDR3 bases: TGTGCCACCAGTGACGATACTAGCGGGAGGGCCTGGGAGCAGTTCTTC. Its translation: CATSDDTSGRAWEQFF.

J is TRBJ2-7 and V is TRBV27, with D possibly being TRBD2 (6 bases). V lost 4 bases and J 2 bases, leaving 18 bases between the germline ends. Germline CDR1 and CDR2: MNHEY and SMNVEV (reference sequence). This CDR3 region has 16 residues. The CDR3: CASSSYRTGGTYEQYF. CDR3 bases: TGTGCCAGCAGTTCATATCGCACAGGAGGGACCTACGAGCAGTACTTC.

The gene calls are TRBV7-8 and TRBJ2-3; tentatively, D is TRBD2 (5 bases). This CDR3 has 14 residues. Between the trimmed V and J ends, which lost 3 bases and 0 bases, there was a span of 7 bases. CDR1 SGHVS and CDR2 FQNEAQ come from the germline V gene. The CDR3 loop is CASSLSGSTDTQYF. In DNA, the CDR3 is TGTGCCAGCAGCTTGTCGGGGAGCACAGATACGCAGTATTTT.

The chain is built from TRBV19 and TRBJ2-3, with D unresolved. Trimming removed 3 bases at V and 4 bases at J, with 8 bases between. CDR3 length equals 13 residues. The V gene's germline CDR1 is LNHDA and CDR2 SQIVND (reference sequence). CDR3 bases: TGTGCCAGTAGTATGGGATGGGCAGATACGCAGTATTTT. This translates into CASSMGWADTQYF.

CDR3 sequence (DNA): TGTGCCAGCAGCCTACCGCCGGATACGCAGTATTTT. Translating it yields CASSLPPDTQYF. V usage is TRBV5-4 and J usage is TRBJ2-3; D is undetermined. V lost 4 bases, J lost 6 bases, and 9 bases lay in between. The CDR3 contains 12 residues. CDR1 and CDR2 (germline): SGHNT, YYREEE (reference sequence). Using reference TRBV5-4 and TRBJ2-3 for the parts outside the CDR3, the full variable domain is ETGVTQSPTHLIKTRGQQVTLRCSSQSGHNTVSWYQQALGQGPQFIFQYYREEENGRGNFPPRFSGLQFPNYSSELNVNALELDDSALYLCASSLPPDTQYFGPGTRLTVL.

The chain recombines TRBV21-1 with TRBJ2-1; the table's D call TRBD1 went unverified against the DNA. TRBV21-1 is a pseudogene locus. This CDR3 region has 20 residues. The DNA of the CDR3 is TGTGCCAGCAGCAAAGCGCTTCGGACAGGAAAGGATGGCCCCTACAATGAGCAGTTCTTC. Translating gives CASSKALRTGKDGPYNEQFF.

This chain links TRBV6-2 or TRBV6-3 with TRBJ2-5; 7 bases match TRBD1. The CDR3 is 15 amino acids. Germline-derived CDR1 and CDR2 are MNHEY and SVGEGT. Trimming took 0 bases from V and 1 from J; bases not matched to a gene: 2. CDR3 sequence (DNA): TGTGCCAGCAGTTACTCCGACAGGGCCCAAGAGACCCAGTACTTC. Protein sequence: CASSYSDRAQETQYF.

The CDR3 coding sequence is TGTGCCAGCAACTCTTGGACTAGCGGACACAATGAGCAGTTCTTC. Translated, it gives CASNSWTSGHNEQFF. The chain employs TRBV6-5 and TRBJ2-1; 10 nucleotides align to TRBD2. The CDR3 is 15 residues long. Germline lookup yields CDR1 MNHEY and CDR2 SVGAGI. V lost 7 bases, J lost 5 bases, and 8 bases stayed unmatched.

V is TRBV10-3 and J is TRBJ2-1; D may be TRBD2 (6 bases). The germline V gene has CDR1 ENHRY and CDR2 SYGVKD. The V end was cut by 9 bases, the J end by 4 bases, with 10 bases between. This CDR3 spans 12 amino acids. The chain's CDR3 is CAIYSGYNEQFF. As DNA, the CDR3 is TGTGCCATATACAGCGGGTACAATGAGCAGTTCTTC.

The CDR3 reads CASSLDRDRGDYGYTF. The CDR3 bases are TGTGCCAGCAGCCTAGACCGGGACAGGGGGGACTATGGCTACACCTTC. This chain connects TRBV5-4 to TRBJ1-2; the match to TRBD1 covers 11 bases. Germline V gene sequence: CDR1 SGHNT, CDR2 YYREEE (reference sequence). Trimming at V came to 4 bases and at J to 3 bases, leaving 8 bases not matched to a gene. This CDR3 is built from 16 residues.

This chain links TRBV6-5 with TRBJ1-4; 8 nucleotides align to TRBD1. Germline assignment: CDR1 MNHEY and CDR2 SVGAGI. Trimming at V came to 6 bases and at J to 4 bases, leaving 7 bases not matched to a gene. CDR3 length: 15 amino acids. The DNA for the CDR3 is TGTGCCAGCAGGCCCCAGGGGGCGAGTAATGAAAAACTGTTTTTT. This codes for CASRPQGASNEKLFF.

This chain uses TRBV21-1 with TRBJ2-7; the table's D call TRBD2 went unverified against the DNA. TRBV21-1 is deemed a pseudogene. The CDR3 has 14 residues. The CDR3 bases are TGTGCCAGCAGCAAACTTCCCTTTTCCTACGAGCAGTACTTC. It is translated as CASSKLPFSYEQYF.

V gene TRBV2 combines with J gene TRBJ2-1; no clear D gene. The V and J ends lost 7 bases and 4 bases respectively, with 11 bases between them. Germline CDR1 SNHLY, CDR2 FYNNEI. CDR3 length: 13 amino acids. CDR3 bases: TGTGCCAGCACCCGTGACCAATACAATGAGCAGTTCTTC. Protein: CASTRDQYNEQFF. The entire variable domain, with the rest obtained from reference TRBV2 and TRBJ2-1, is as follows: EPEVTQTPSHQVTQMGQEVILRCVPISNHLYFYWYRQILGQKVEFLVSFYNNEISEKSEIFDDQFSVERPDGSNFTLKIRSTKLEDSAMYFCASTRDQYNEQFFGPGTRLTVL.

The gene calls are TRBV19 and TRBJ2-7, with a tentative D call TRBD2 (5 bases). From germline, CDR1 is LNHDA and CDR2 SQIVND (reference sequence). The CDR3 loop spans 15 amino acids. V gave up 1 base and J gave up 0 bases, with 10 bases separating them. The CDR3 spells CASSIAGLGSYEQYF. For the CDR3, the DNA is TGTGCCAGTAGTATAGCGGGGTTGGGCTCCTACGAGCAGTACTTC.

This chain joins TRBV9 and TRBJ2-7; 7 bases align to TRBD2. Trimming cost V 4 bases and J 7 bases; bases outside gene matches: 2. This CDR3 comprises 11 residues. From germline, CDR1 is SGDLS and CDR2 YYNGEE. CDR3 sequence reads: CASSRGGEQYF. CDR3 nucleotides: TGTGCCAGCAGCCGGGGAGGGGAGCAGTACTTC.

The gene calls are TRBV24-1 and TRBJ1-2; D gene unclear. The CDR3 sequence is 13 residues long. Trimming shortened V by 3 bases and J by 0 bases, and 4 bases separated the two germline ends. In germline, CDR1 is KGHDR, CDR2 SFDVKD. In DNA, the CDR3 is TGTGCCACCAGTGATCTGGCTAACTATGGCTACACCTTC. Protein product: CATSDLANYGYTF.

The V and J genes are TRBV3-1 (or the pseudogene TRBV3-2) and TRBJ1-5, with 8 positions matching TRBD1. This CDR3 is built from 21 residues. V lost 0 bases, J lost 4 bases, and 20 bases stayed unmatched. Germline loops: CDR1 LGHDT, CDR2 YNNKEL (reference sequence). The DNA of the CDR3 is TGTGCCAGCAGCCAAGACGGGGATATACAGGGGGAGCCCCGAGGAAATCAGCCCCAGCATTTT. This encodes CASSQDGDIQGEPRGNQPQHF.

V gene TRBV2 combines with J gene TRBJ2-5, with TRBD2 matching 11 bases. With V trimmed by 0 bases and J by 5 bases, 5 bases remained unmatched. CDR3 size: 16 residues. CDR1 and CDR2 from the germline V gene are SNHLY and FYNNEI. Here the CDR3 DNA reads TGTGCCAGCAGTGAAGCTCTAGCGGGAGGCAGGGAGACCCAGTACTTC. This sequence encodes CASSEALAGGRETQYF.

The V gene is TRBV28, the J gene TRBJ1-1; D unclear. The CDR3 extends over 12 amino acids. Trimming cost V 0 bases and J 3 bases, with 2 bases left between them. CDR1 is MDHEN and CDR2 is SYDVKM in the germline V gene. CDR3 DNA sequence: TGTGCCAGCAGTTTATGGGACACTGAAGCTTTCTTT. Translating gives CASSLWDTEAFF.

The CDR3 spells CASSLGGLAGGPGEQFF. CDR3 DNA sequence: TGTGCCAGCAGCCTCGGCGGACTAGCGGGAGGGCCAGGGGAGCAGTTCTTC. V usage is TRBV3-1 (or the pseudogene TRBV3-2) and J usage is TRBJ2-1; 15 nucleotides agree with TRBD2. After removal of 4 bases from V and 10 bases from J, the junction contained 11 bases not matched to a gene. Germline CDR1 LGHDT, CDR2 YNNKEL (reference sequence). The CDR3 is 17 amino acids.

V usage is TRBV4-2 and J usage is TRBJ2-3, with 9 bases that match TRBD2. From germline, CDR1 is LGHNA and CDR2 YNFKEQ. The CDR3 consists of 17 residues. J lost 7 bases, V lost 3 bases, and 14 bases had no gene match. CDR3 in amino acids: CASSQAALTSGVNTQYF. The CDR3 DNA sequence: TGTGCCAGCAGCCAGGCCGCCCTGACTAGCGGAGTCAATACGCAGTATTTT.

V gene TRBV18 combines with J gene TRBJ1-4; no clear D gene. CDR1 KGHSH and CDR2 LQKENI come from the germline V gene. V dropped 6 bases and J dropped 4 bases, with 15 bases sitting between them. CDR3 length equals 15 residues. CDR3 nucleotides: TGTGCCAGCTCCCCCCGAAACAGCCTTAATGAAAAACTGTTTTTT. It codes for CASSPRNSLNEKLFF.

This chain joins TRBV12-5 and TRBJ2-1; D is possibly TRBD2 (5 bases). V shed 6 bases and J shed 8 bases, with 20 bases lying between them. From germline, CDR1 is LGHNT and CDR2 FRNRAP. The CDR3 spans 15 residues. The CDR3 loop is CASGMPGVGSYEQFF. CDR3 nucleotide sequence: TGTGCTAGTGGAATGCCCGGGGTAGGTAGCTATGAGCAGTTCTTC.

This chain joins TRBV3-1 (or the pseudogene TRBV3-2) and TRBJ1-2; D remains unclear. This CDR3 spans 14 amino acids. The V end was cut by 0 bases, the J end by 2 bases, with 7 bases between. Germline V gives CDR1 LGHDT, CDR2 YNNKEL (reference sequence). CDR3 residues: CASSQEVGNYGYTF. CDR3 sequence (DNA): TGTGCCAGCAGCCAAGAAGTCGGAAACTATGGCTACACCTTC.